One sample yielded the 16 T cell receptor beta chains listed below, sequenced in a study of beta chain features in type 1 diabetes. Notes on the study in general: Moderately but significantly shorter TCRB CDR3s were found in Type 1 diabetes patients in all four CD4+ subsets.

Their target antigens are unknown. Expressed TCRB transcripts were sequenced after all isolated RNA was converted to cDNA. Generated by immunoSEQ multiplex PCR, the TCRdb table keeps only in-frame clones and is missing some. Found here are about 340,000 clones, roughly 12% of them singletons; the top ten hold nearly 0.015%. Sequencing used naive CD4+ T cells from blood. The receptors here all came from a woman aged 18-29 years with type 1 diabetes.

The chain combines TRBV11-3 with TRBJ2-3, with 7 bases matching TRBD2. The CDR3 has 14 amino acids. Trimming cost V 4 bases and J 2 bases; bases outside gene matches: 3. CDR1 and CDR2 from the germline V gene are SGHNT and YENEEA. CDR3 DNA: TGTGCCAGCAGCTGGGGAGGGGTCACAGATACGCAGTATTTT. Translation gives CASSWGGVTDTQYF.

CDR3 DNA: TGCGCCAGCAGCCTACCCAGGGGGAACACTGAAGCTTTCTTT. Translated, it gives CASSLPRGNTEAFF. The V gene is TRBV4-1, the J gene TRBJ1-1; the D gene is possibly TRBD1 (6 bases). Between the trimmed V and J ends, which lost 4 bases and 1 base, there was a span of 10 bases. The length of the CDR3 is 14 residues. CDR1 and CDR2 from the germline V gene are MGHRA and YSYEKL.

The table lists this clone with a few counts. The rearrangement joins TRBV19 to TRBJ2-1; 11 nucleotides align to TRBD2. CDR1 and CDR2 from the germline V gene are LNHDA and SQIVND (reference sequence). Trimming at V came to 4 bases and at J to 9 bases, leaving 11 bases not matched to a gene. The CDR3 totals 16 residues. The CDR3, as DNA: TGTGCCAGTAGTACTGCCGGGACTAGCGGTCGCATTGAGCAGTTCTTC. It specifies CASSTAGTSGRIEQFF.

This clone was seen a handful of times. The V gene is TRBV4-3, the J gene TRBJ1-2; D is uncertain. Germline CDR1 LGHNA, CDR2 YSLEER. V lost 0 bases and J lost 3, with 11 bases in between. The CDR3 covers 15 residues. CDR3 loop: CASSQENSAYYGYTF. For the CDR3, the DNA is TGCGCCAGCAGCCAAGAGAATAGTGCCTACTATGGCTACACCTTC.

In its sample, this clone was seen a few times. J is TRBJ2-1 and V is TRBV5-1, with 9 bases aligning to TRBD2. With V trimmed by 4 bases and J by 3 bases, 11 bases remained unmatched. Germline assignment: CDR1 SGHRS and CDR2 YFSETQ. The CDR3 length is 17 residues. The CDR3 region is CASSQGVAGVGYNEQFF. The CDR3 DNA is TGCGCCAGCAGCCAGGGGGTAGCGGGAGTTGGCTACAATGAGCAGTTCTTC.

V gene TRBV6-5 combines with J gene TRBJ2-5, with a tentative D call TRBD2 (5 bases). Germline V gives CDR1 MNHEY, CDR2 SVGAGI. This CDR3 has 15 amino acids. Trimming removed 0 bases from V and 7 bases from J, with 15 bases in between. The CDR3 is CASSYSEGSRGTQYF. The CDR3 DNA follows: TGTGCCAGCAGTTACTCGGAAGGGAGTCGGGGGACCCAGTACTTC.

The J gene is TRBJ1-5, the V gene TRBV18; D is possibly TRBD1 (6 bases). Germline CDR1 KGHSH, CDR2 LQKENI. The CDR3 runs to 15 residues. V was shortened by 1 base and J by 3 bases, with 10 bases between the two germline ends. The CDR3 reads CASSPQGTPNQPQHF. CDR3 DNA: TGTGCCAGCTCACCACAGGGGACACCCAATCAGCCCCAGCATTTT. Full variable domain (outside the CDR3, taken from reference TRBV18 and TRBJ1-5): NAGVMQNPRHLVRRRGQEARLRCSPMKGHSHVYWYRQLPEEGLKFMVYLQKENIIDESGMPKERFSAEFPKEGPSILRIQQVVRGDSAAYFCASSPQGTPNQPQHFGDGTRLSIL.

This clone was detected only a few times. The chain combines TRBV7-3 with TRBJ2-6; the match to TRBD1 covers 10 bases. There are 18 residues in the CDR3. After removal of 0 bases from V and 2 bases from J, the junction contained 4 bases not matched to a gene. Germline V gene lookup returns CDR1 SGHTA and CDR2 FQGTGA. In DNA, the CDR3 is TGTGCCAGCAGCTTAACGGGGACAGGGGTCACTGGGGCCAACGTCCTGACTTTC. Amino acids: CASSLTGTGVTGANVLTF. Filled out from reference TRBV7-3 and TRBJ2-6, the complete variable domain reads GAGVSQTPSNKVTEKGKYVELRCDPISGHTALYWYRQSLGQGPEFLIYFQGTGAADDSGLPNDRFFAVRPEGSVSTLKIQRTERGDSAVYLCASSLTGTGVTGANVLTFGAGSRLTVL.

This clone appeared a few times. CDR3 bases: TGTGCCAGCAGCCTCGGGAGACCTGGGACCCAGTACTTC. It encodes CASSLGRPGTQYF. This chain links TRBV11-3 with TRBJ2-5, with D possibly being TRBD2 (6 bases). In germline, CDR1 is SGHNT, CDR2 YENEEA. V was trimmed by 5 bases and J by 7 bases, leaving 14 bases between them. This CDR3 contains 13 residues.

This clone was seen more than once but under ten times. The sample has other DNA sequences that encode this CDR3 too. The V call is TRBV28, the J call TRBJ2-1; 11 bases map to TRBD2. The germline V gene has CDR1 MDHEN and CDR2 SYDVKM. The ends lost 3 bases at V and 4 bases at J; junction bases unmatched: 5. This CDR3 is built from 16 residues. The CDR3 loop is CASSFAGTSGYNEQFF. In DNA form, the CDR3 reads TGTGCCAGCAGTTTCGCCGGGACTAGCGGATACAATGAGCAGTTCTTC.

This clone was observed a few times. The chain couples TRBV7-9 to TRBJ2-1, with 7 bases lining up with TRBD2. The CDR3 sequence is 17 residues long. Germline loops: CDR1 SEHNR, CDR2 FQNEAQ (reference sequence). V trimming: 5 bases; J trimming: 0 bases; junction bases outside the gene matches: 10. CDR3 sequence reads: CASSPKGGRGSYNEQFF. The CDR3 DNA follows: TGTGCCAGCAGCCCTAAAGGCGGGAGAGGCTCCTACAATGAGCAGTTCTTC.

This clone appeared a few times. The J gene is TRBJ2-7, the V gene TRBV6-1; 8 nucleotides line up with TRBD1. V lost 4 bases, J lost 7 bases, and 9 bases stayed unmatched. Germline lookup yields CDR1 MNHNS and CDR2 SASEGT. This CDR3 spans 14 amino acids. CDR3: CASSGSPDREEQYV. CDR3 DNA: TGTGCCAGCAGTGGTTCCCCGGACAGGGAGGAGCAGTACGTC.

V is TRBV5-4 and J is TRBJ2-7, with 16 bases identical to TRBD2. The V segment lost 0 bases and the J segment 4 bases; nucleotides outside the gene matches: 7. CDR1 and CDR2 from the germline V gene are SGHNT and YYREEE (reference sequence). The CDR3 covers 18 residues. CDR3: CASSLGGAGLAGGYEQYF. For the CDR3, the DNA is TGTGCCAGCAGCTTGGGGGGTGCGGGACTAGCGGGAGGGTACGAGCAGTACTTC. The full variable domain, in which reference TRBV5-4 and TRBJ2-7 provide the parts outside the CDR3, is ETGVTQSPTHLIKTRGQQVTLRCSSQSGHNTVSWYQQALGQGPQFIFQYYREEENGRGNFPPRFSGLQFPNYSSELNVNALELDDSALYLCASSLGGAGLAGGYEQYFGPGTRLTVT.

Only a few counts were recorded for this clone. The chain couples TRBV28 to TRBJ2-3; 9 bases map to TRBD1. Germline-derived CDR1 and CDR2 are MDHEN and SYDVKM. The V segment lost 3 bases and the J segment 6 bases; nucleotides outside the gene matches: 13. The CDR3 has 17 amino acids. CDR3 coding DNA: TGTGCCAGCAGTTTCCCCGGACAGGGGAGCACGGCGGATACGCAGTATTTT. Protein product: CASSFPGQGSTADTQYF.

In its sample, this clone was seen a few times. The V call is TRBV5-1, the J call TRBJ2-5, with 11 bases identical to TRBD1. Unmatched junction bases numbered 5, after V lost 2 bases and J lost 5 bases. The CDR3 covers 15 residues. From germline, CDR1 is SGHRS and CDR2 YFSETQ. The CDR3 region is CASSFGTGGRETQYF. The CDR3 nucleotides read TGCGCCAGCAGCTTCGGGACAGGGGGTCGTGAGACCCAGTACTTC.

This clone was found a few times. The chain recombines TRBV5-1 with TRBJ2-7; 7 bases match TRBD1. The germline gives CDR1 SGHRS, CDR2 YFSETQ. The ends lost 4 bases at V and 2 bases at J; junction bases unmatched: 9. The CDR3 is made up of 15 amino acids. CDR3 sequence (DNA): TGCGCCAGCAGCCCCAGACAGGGTGCCACCTACGAGCAGTACTTC. This codes for CASSPRQGATYEQYF.